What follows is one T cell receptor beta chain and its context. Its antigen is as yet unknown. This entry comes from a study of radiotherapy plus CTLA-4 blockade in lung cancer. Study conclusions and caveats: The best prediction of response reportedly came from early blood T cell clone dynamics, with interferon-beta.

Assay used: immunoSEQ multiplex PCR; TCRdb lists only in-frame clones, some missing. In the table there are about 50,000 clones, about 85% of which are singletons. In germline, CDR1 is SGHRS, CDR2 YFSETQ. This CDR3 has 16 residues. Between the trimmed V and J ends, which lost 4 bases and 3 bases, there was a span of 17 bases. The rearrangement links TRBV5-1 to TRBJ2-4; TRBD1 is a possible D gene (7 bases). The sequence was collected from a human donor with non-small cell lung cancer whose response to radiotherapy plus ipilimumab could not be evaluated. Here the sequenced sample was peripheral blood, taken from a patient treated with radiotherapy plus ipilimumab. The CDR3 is CASSPRGAGGKNIQYF. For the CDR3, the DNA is TGCGCCAGCAGCCCCAGGGGGGCCGGAGGCAAAAACATTCAGTACTTC.